The clone carrying this T cell receptor (beta chain) turned up a few times. Together with a sample-barcoded 5' primer, a J-beta primer mix was included in a second PCR lasting about 6 to 11 cycles. Carrying 12 random nucleotides, a template-switch adaptor labeled each individual cDNA molecule. MiXCR was run by TCRdb on the 5' RACE reads, yielding one entry per CDR3 protein. Among about 280,000 distinct CDR3 sequences listed, 25% to 30% were seen once. This sample is drawn from a study of blood T cells in healthy people across ages. Germline V CDR1 and CDR2: DFQATT, SNEGSKA (reference sequence). The V gene end was trimmed by 3 bases and the J gene end by 6 bases; junction bases not matched to a gene: 8. The CDR3 loop spans 14 amino acids.

Sequencing used blood. The chain combines TRBV20-1 with TRBJ2-5, with 9 nucleotides matching TRBD2. The source of this sequence is a woman aged 70-85 years in good health. The CDR3 here is CSASGREGLKTQYF. The CDR3 nucleotides are TGCAGTGCTAGTGGGCGGGAGGGCCTCAAGACCCAGTACTTC.